These 6 T cell receptor beta chains were sequenced from one sample in a study of blood T cells in healthy people across ages. Primed by a sample-barcoded 5' primer and a J-beta primer mix, a second PCR proceeded for about 7 to 12 cycles. TCRdb reprocessed the 5' RACE reads with MiXCR, giving one entry per CDR3 protein. The data hold 850,000 or so distinct CDR3 sequences, with 29% observed a single time. Sequences were obtained from blood. These receptors were obtained from a woman at least 80 years old in good health.

As to this clonotype: At one of its ends the junction is not consistent with the germline gene, which may arise from a read error. The chain recombines TRBV5-1 with TRBJ2-1; 7 bases fit TRBD1. TRBJ2-7 matches the DNA end more closely, so the J call is doubtful. The CDR3 sequence is 12 residues long. Germline V lookup: CDR1 SGHRS, CDR2 YFSETQ. The CDR3 spells CANWTGFYKQYF. The CDR3 region has the DNA TGCGCCAACTGGACAGGTTTCTACAAGCAGTACTTC.

This clonotype has more than one count but fewer than ten. The chain employs TRBV18 and TRBJ2-5; 10 nucleotides match TRBD2. Trimming took 2 bases from V and 4 from J; bases not matched to a gene: 10. The CDR3 is made up of 17 amino acids. Germline lookup yields CDR1 KGHSH and CDR2 LQKENI. Here the CDR3 DNA reads TGTGCCAGCTCACCAAGCGTGGCTAGCGGGGGCTTAGAGACCCAGTACTTC. Encoded protein: CASSPSVASGGLETQYF.

On this clonotype: This sequence may be a read error, since a much larger clone differs from it by one base. The V and J genes are TRBV7-2 and TRBJ2-1; D gene ambiguous. The CDR3 is 14 residues long. CDR1 and CDR2 (germline): SGHTA, FQGNSA. V was clipped by 6 bases and J by 5 bases, with 14 bases between them. This chain's CDR3 is CASRPTTVNNEQFF. CDR3 sequence (DNA): TGTGCCAGCAGACCTACCACGGTAAACAATGAGCAGTTCTTC.

The V call is TRBV4-3, the J call TRBJ1-1; no reliable D call. V dropped 0 bases and J dropped 0 bases, with 8 bases sitting between them. Germline CDR1 reads LGHNA; CDR2 reads YSLEER. This CDR3 is built from 15 residues. The CDR3 sequence is CASSQENGMNTEAFF. In DNA form, the CDR3 reads TGCGCCAGCAGCCAAGAAAATGGGATGAACACTGAAGCTTTCTTT.

This clonotype was counted many times. The chain links TRBV12-3 or TRBV12-4 to TRBJ2-1, with 9 bases that match TRBD2. CDR3 size: 16 residues. V trimming: 3 bases; J trimming: 5 bases; junction bases outside the gene matches: 8. Written as DNA, the CDR3 is TGTGCCAGCAGTTTGACTAGCGGTAAGGTACACAATGAGCAGTTCTTC. Its translation is CASSLTSGKVHNEQFF.

This clonotype was counted at least ten times. This chain uses TRBV20-1 with TRBJ2-3; TRBD2 might be the D (5 bases). Germline V gene sequence: CDR1 DFQATT, CDR2 SNEGSKA (reference sequence). V was cut by 0 bases and J by 3 bases, with 10 bases left in between. The CDR3 runs to 14 residues. The CDR3 here is CSAREFLATDTQYF. CDR3 DNA: TGCAGTGCTAGAGAGTTCCTAGCAACAGATACGCAGTATTTT.